Below, 5 T cell receptor beta chains from the same sample are listed, as sequenced in a study of CXCR3-negative and CXCR3-positive naive CD8 T cells. Each TRB cDNA library was prepared by 5' RACE (with UMI labels). TCRdb re-called the 5' RACE reads and catalogs CDR3 proteins one per entry, DNA excluded. The clone table shows tens of thousands of distinct CDR3 sequences, with the ten largest holding around 1.6%. Sequenced input: naive CXCR3- CD8+ T cells from blood. The subset is: CD45RO-CCR7+CD27+CD95- naive CD8+ T cells lacking CXCR3 (TNR3-). These receptors came from a human donor in good health. Some clones in this sample may be carry-over from other donors' samples.

CDR3 amino acids: CATLGVDRSSYNEQFF. V usage is TRBV2 and J usage is TRBJ2-1; there is no DNA to check the TCRdb D call of TRBD2. Germline V lookup: CDR1 SNHLY, CDR2 FYNNEI. The CDR3 consists of 16 residues. Using reference TRBV2 and TRBJ2-1 for the parts outside the CDR3, the full variable domain is EPEVTQTPSHQVTQMGQEVILRCVPISNHLYFYWYRQILGQKVEFLVSFYNNEISEKSEIFDDQFSVERPDGSNFTLKIRSTKLEDSAMYFCATLGVDRSSYNEQFFGPGTRLTVL.

The V call is TRBV5-5, the J call TRBJ1-2; TCRdb's D call, TRBD1, is unchecked because there is no DNA. The germline V gene encodes CDR1 SGHKS and CDR2 YYEKEE (reference sequence). CDR3 length: 21 amino acids. CDR3 loop: CASSSGMLGHGTAQEHYGYTF.

The chain is built from TRBV4-3 and TRBJ1-1. CDR3 length equals 15 residues. The germline gives CDR1 LGHNA, CDR2 YSLEER. The CDR3 protein is CASSQDQGSRTEAFF.

The chain recombines TRBV19 with TRBJ2-1; TCRdb names TRBD2, which stays unverified in the absence of DNA. There are 14 residues in the CDR3. Germline V gene lookup returns CDR1 LNHDA and CDR2 SQIVND (reference sequence). The CDR3: CASSISAGLNEQFF.

This chain connects TRBV7-9 to TRBJ1-5; TCRdb outputs TRBD1, but without DNA this stays unchecked. The CDR3 covers 16 residues. Looked up from germline, CDR1 is SEHNR and CDR2 is FQNEAQ (reference sequence). Here the CDR3 reads CASSLYRTGAKQPQHF.